The entry below gives a single T cell receptor (beta chain) sequence along with its context. This specimen comes from a study of blood T cell repertoires in COVID-19. At the level of the study: COVID-19 samples collected from the United States, Italy and Spain covered acute and convalescent phases. The analysed material was cDNA or gDNA that came from T cells, B-cell-depleted T cells, or PBMCs.

Germline values: CDR1 MNHNS, CDR2 SASEGT. The CDR3 has 15 amino acids. V lost 1 base, J lost 0 bases, and 9 bases lay in between. How the authors handled the data: Amplification with reference gene primers provided the estimates of nucleated cell counts. Clones were sequenced by immunoSEQ multiplex PCR, and TCRdb holds only the in-frame ones, with some missing. For V, J and clone size, that table is used; D and trimming come from the DNA. In the table there are 250,000 to 300,000 clones, roughly 85% of which are singletons. The source of this sequence is a man aged 50 to 59 with active or convalescent COVID-19. This rearrangement joins TRBV6-1 to TRBJ1-1; D is perhaps TRBD1 (6 bases). The sample comprised peripheral blood. CDR3 sequence: CASSEVGHLNTEAFF. The DNA for the CDR3 is TGTGCCAGCAGTGAAGTGGGACACCTGAACACTGAAGCTTTCTTT.